This section outlines one TCR beta chain sequence together with its context. The clone's antigen remains unknown. Sequenced donors were patients with carbamazepine-induced Stevens-Johnson syndrome or toxic epidermal necrolysis (CBZ-SJS/TEN). To look for drug-specific clonotypes, next-generation sequencing was used to profile the T cell receptor repertoires of patients with drug-induced severe cutaneous adverse reactions. RNA was isolated either from blister cells of skin lesions or from peripheral blood mononuclear cells. CDR3 length: 14 amino acids, cysteine to phenylalanine. A DNA sequence was not provided. CDR1 and CDR2 (DFQATT, SNEGSKA) derive from the germline V gene (reference sequence). For both bulk and single-cell sequencing, libraries were prepared with the iRepertoire multiplex PCR system using TCR subtype-specific primers. Multiplex PCR with primers targeting V, D and J gene regions was used to generate bulk TCR beta libraries. Each sample contributed roughly 100-550 ng of RNA as input for preparing the bulk TCR library. Bulk TCR beta amplicons were sequenced on an Illumina MiSeq. The authors processed their data as follows. Sample misassignments and low-quality sequencing reads were removed through quality control steps. CDR3 was defined as the amino acids between the V-gene Y[YFLI]C motif and the J-segment [FW]GXGT motif. The IMGT database served as the reference for assigning TRBV and TRBJ genes and CDR3 clonotypes. TRBV expression in each sample was normalized to the mean of the same gene in PBMC from 44 healthy donors. TCRdb reanalyzed the reads, keeping one entry per CDR3 protein sequence and omitting DNA. The V and J calls were determined by TCRdb, not by the authors. This sample's table contains roughly 10,000 distinct CDR3 sequences. The top ten clonotypes cover about 20% of the sample.

This sample is part of a study of T cells in severe cutaneous drug reactions (dated by TCRdb to the late 2010s). In terms of the full investigation: Patients were recruited between about 2011 and 2018 from Taiwan, Thailand and a European registry network. Only patients with a probable or definite SJS/TEN or DRESS diagnosis by RegiSCAR criteria were enrolled. The culprit drug was assigned using the Naranjo algorithm and the ALDEN drug causality algorithm. Blister fluids/cells, PBMC and other biological samples were taken from patients in the acute stage or the recovery stage. Single-cell sequencing, quantitative PCR validation, functional assays and transgenic mouse experiments were combined with bulk TCR sequencing. The libraries were made with iRepertoire multiplex PCR, and the authors referred to a comparison in which iRepertoire and 5' RACE methods, with or without UMI, captured abundant clonotypes to a similar degree.

On the study overall, not on this receptor specifically: A public TCRbeta CDR3, present at a mean of roughly 14% in all seven CBZ-SJS/TEN blister samples, was undetectable or scarce in PBMC from tolerant controls and healthy donors. CBZ-SJS/TEN patients showed strongly increased TRBV12-4 usage, with an average of about 35% in blister cells and roughly 5% in PBMC. The authors stated that further study is still needed to find out whether the public TCR applies more generally to SJS/TEN caused by other drugs.

The receptor comes from a human donor with Stevens-Johnson syndrome, a severe cutaneous drug reaction. This chain is built from TRBV20-1 and TRBJ1-1; TCRdb returns TRBD1, unconfirmable since there is no DNA. Material for sequencing was cells from a skin blister. Reading the label with the study, this specimen's cell subset or site is: unsorted cells from skin lesion blisters. The CDR3 here reads CSASQTQGRAEAFF.